This TCR beta chain comes out of a study of identifying expanded T cells in peripheral blood. Healthy donors had no documented immune events, such as infections, while sampled. Notes on this clone: What it binds is not known.

CDR1 and CDR2 (germline): SGHDN, FVKESK. V lost 1 base and J lost 5, with 14 bases in between. The CDR3 extends over 15 amino acids. Study findings and constraints: Technical replicates showed around 1.3 changed clones; two weeks about 16.4; four weeks 19. Two-week clone count variance significantly increased as total template count grew.

Clones were sequenced by immunoSEQ multiplex PCR, and TCRdb holds only the in-frame ones, with some missing. The profile shows approximately 90,000 clones, approximately 83% of them singletons. The chain combines TRBV14 with TRBJ1-2, with D possibly being TRBD1 (5 bases). The sequence came from a person aged 18-70 years in good health. Input material: blood. Written as DNA, the CDR3 is TGTGCCAGCAGCCAAGCGGTGGGGGTGGAATATGGCTACACCTTC. It codes for CASSQAVGVEYGYTF.